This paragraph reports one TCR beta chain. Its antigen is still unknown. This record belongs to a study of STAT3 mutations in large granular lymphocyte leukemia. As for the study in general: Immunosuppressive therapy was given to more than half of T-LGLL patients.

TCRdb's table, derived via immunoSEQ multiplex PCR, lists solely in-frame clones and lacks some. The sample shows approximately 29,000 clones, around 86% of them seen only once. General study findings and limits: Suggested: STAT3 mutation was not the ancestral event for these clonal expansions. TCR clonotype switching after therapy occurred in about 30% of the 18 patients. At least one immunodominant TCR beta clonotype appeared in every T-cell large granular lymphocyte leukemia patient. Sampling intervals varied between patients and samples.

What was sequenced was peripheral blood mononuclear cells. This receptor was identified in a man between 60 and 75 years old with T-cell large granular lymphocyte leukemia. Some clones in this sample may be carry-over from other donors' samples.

The CDR3 coding sequence is TGTGCCAGCAGCGTAGGCGGGAGCTTCTTCGAGCAGTACTTC. This gives the protein CASSVGGSFFEQYF. The rearrangement uses TRBV9 and TRBJ2-7; 7 nucleotides line up with TRBD2. Germline V gene lookup returns CDR1 SGDLS and CDR2 YYNGEE. Trimming at V came to 0 bases and at J to 6 bases, leaving 6 bases not matched to a gene. The CDR3 spans 14 residues.